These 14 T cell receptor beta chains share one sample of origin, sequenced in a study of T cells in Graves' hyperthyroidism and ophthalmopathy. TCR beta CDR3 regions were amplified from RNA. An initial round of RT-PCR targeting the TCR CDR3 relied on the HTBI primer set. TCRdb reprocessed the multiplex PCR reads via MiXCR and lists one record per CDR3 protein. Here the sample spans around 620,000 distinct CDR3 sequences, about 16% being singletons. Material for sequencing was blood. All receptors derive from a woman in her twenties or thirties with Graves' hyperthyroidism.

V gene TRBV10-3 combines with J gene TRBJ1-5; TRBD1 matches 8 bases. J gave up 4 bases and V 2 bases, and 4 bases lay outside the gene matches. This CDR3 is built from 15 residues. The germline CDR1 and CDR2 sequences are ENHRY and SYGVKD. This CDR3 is CAISEQDRANQPQHF. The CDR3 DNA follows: TGTGCCATCAGTGAGCAGGACAGGGCAAATCAGCCCCAGCATTTT.

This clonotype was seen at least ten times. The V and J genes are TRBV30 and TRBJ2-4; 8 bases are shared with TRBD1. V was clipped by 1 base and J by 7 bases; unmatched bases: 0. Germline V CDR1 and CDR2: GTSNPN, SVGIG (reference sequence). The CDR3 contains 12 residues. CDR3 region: CAWSGTGNIQYF. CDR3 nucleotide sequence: TGTGCCTGGAGTGGGACAGGGAACATTCAGTACTTC.

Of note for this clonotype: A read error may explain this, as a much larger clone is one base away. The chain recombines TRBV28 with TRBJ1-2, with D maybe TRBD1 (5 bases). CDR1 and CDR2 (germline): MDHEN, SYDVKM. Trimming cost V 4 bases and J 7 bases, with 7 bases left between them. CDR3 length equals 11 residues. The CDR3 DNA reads TGTGCCAGCAGTTCCAGGGTTGGCTACACCTTC. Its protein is CASSSRVGYTF.

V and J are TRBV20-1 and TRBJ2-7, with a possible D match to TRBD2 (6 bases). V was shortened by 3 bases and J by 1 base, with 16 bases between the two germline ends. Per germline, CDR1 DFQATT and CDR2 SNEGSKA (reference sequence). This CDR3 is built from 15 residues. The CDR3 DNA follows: TGCAGTGCTAGTAGGTCGGATCGGGGGTCCTACGAGCAGTACTTC. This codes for CSASRSDRGSYEQYF.

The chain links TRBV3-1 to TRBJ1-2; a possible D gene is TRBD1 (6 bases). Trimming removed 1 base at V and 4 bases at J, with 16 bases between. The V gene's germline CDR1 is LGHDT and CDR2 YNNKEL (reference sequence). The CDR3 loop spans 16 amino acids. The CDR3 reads CASSQVVRGGPYGYTF. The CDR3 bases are TGTGCCAGCAGCCAAGTGGTTCGGGGGGGCCCCTATGGCTACACCTTC. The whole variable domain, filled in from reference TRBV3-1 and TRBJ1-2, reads DTAVSQTPKYLVTQMGNDKSIKCEQNLGHDTMYWYKQDSKKFLKIMFSYNNKELIINETVPNRFSPKSPDKAHLNLHINSLELGDSAVYFCASSQVVRGGPYGYTFGSGTRLTVV.

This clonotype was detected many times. This CDR3 is CATEGSSPLHF. The CDR3 DNA reads TGTGCCACCGAGGGAAGTTCACCCCTCCACTTT. This chain joins TRBV6-1 and TRBJ1-6; D gene unclear. The CDR3 is 11 residues long. V was trimmed by 10 bases and J by 9 bases, leaving 10 bases between them. Germline CDR1 MNHNS, CDR2 SASEGT.

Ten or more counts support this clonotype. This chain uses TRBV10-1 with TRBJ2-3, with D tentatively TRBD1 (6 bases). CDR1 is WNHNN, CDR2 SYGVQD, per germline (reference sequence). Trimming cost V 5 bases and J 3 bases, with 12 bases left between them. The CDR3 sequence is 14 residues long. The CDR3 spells CASSQGSGTDTQYF. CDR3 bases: TGCGCCAGCAGTCAGGGGAGTGGGACAGATACGCAGTATTTT.

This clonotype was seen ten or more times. Here the CDR3 DNA reads TGCAGTGCTAGAGATCTGGGGACAGGGGACTCTTCACCCCTCCACTTT. Translated: CSARDLGTGDSSPLHF. This rearrangement joins TRBV20-1 to TRBJ1-6; 10 nucleotides match TRBD1. This CDR3 comprises 16 residues. After removal of 0 bases from V and 9 bases from J, the junction contained 8 bases not matched to a gene. Germline-derived CDR1 and CDR2 are DFQATT and SNEGSKA (reference sequence).

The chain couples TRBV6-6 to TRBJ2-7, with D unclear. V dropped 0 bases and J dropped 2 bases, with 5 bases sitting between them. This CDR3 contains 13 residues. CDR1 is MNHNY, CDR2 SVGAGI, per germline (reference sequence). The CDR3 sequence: CASSYSTTYEQYF. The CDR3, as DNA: TGTGCCAGCAGTTACTCGACGACCTACGAGCAGTACTTC.

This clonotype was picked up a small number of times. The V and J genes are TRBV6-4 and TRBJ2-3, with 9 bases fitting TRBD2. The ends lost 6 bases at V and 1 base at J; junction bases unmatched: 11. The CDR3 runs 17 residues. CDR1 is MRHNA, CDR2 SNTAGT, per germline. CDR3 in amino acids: CASSGSGSGMGTDTQYF. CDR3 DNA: TGTGCCAGCAGCGGTAGCGGGAGTGGTATGGGCACAGATACGCAGTATTTT.

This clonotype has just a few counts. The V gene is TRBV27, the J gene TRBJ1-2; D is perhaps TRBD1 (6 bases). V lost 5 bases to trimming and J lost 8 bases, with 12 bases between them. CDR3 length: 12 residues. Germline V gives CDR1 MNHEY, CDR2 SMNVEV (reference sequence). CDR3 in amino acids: CASSPPTGGYTF. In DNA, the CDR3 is TGTGCCAGCAGTCCCCCGACAGGAGGCTACACCTTC.

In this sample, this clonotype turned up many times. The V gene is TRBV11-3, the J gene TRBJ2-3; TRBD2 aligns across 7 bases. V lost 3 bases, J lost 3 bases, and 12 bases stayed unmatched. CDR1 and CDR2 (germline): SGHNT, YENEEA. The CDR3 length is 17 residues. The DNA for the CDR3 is TGTGCCAGCAGCTTGGCCGCGGGAGCCCGGGGGACAGATACGCAGTATTTT. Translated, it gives CASSLAAGARGTDTQYF. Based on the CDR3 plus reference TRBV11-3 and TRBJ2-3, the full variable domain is EAGVVQSPRYKIIEKKQPVAFWCNPISGHNTLYWYLQNLGQGPELLIRYENEEAVDDSQLPKDRFSAERLKGVDSTLKIQPAELGDSAVYLCASSLAAGARGTDTQYFGPGTRLTVL.

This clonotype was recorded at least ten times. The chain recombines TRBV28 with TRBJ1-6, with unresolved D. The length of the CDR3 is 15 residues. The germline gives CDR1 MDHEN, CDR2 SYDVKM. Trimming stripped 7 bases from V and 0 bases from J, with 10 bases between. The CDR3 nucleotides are TGTGCCAGCAAGGGTTCCTACTCCTATAATTCACCCCTCCACTTT. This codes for CASKGSYSYNSPLHF.

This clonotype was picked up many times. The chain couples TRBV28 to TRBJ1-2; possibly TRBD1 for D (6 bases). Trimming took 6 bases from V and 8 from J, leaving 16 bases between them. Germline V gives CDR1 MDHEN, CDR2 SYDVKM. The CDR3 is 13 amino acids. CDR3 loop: CASSPGTRQGYTF. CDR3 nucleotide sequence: TGTGCCAGCAGCCCCGGGACACGGCAGGGCTACACCTTC.